The source of this TCR beta chain is a study of blood T cell repertoires in COVID-19. Turning to the study itself: T cells, B-cell-depleted T cells, or PBMCs supplied cDNA or gDNA.

V trimming: 4 bases; J trimming: 4 bases; junction bases outside the gene matches: 14. CDR1 and CDR2 (germline): SGHTA, FQGNSA. CDR3 length equals 17 residues. Measured with immunoSEQ multiplex PCR; TCRdb has only the in-frame clones, and not every one. The top ten hold about 10% of the sample, which has approximately 200,000 clones, more than 80% seen once. The sequence derives from an elderly woman with acute or convalescent COVID-19. The chain couples TRBV7-2 to TRBJ1-1; 8 bases map to TRBD1. Sequencing was carried out using peripheral blood. The DNA for the CDR3 is TGTGCCAGCAGCTCCCCCGGGACAGGCTGGGTGGGCACTGAAGCTTTCTTT. It yields the protein CASSSPGTGWVGTEAFF.